This entry lists 20 T cell receptor beta chains sequenced from one sample in a study of cytomegalovirus exposure and HLA in healthy donors. With 60 Vbeta and 13 Jbeta primers, the PCR was carried out. Generated by immunoSEQ multiplex PCR, the TCRdb table keeps only in-frame clones and is missing some. The top ten clones hold under 2% of a sample with almost 200,000 clones, around 76% of them seen once. Sequenced: PBMCs. The source is a young man in good health and CMV-seronegative.

The chain joins TRBV29-1 to TRBJ2-1, with TRBD2 matching 8 bases. The length of the CDR3 is 14 residues. Germline V gene data show CDR1 as SQVTM and CDR2 as ANQGSEA. The V and J ends lost 4 bases and 4 bases, in that order; junction bases with no gene match: 6. CDR3 nucleotides: TGCAGCGTTGGGGTTAGCGGGGCTTACAATGAGCAGTTCTTC. This translates into CSVGVSGAYNEQFF.

J is TRBJ2-5 and V is TRBV21-1; the table's D call TRBD2 went unverified against the DNA. TRBV21-1 is a pseudogene locus. The CDR3 consists of 17 residues. The CDR3 region is CASSKLSRLAGGETQYF. The CDR3 DNA reads TGTGCCAGCAGCAAACTTTCGAGACTAGCGGGAGGAGAGACCCAGTACTTC.

V usage is TRBV4-2 and J usage is TRBJ2-7; 12 bases agree with TRBD2. Trimming removed 4 bases from V and 1 base from J; junction bases left unmatched: 2. The germline CDR1 and CDR2 sequences are LGHNA and YNFKEQ. CDR3 length: 15 residues. CDR3 bases: TGTGCCAGCAGCCTTGGACTAGCGGGATCCTACGAGCAGTACTTC. It is translated as CASSLGLAGSYEQYF.

This clone has just one count. The chain carries TRBV19 and TRBJ2-1; D not certain. The CDR3 contains 14 residues. V was pared by 0 bases and J by 6 bases, with 9 bases between. Germline V CDR1 and CDR2: LNHDA, SQIVND (reference sequence). The CDR3 spells CASSIDHSPNEQFF. The CDR3, as DNA: TGTGCCAGTAGTATAGACCATAGCCCCAATGAGCAGTTCTTC. Using reference TRBV19 and TRBJ2-1 for the parts outside the CDR3, the full variable domain is DGGITQSPKYLFRKEGQNVTLSCEQNLNHDAMYWYRQDPGQGLRLIYYSQIVNDFQKGDIAEGYSVSREKKESFPLTVTSAQKNPTAFYLCASSIDHSPNEQFFGPGTRLTVL.

This chain uses TRBV29-1 with TRBJ2-7; TRBD1 agrees at 7 bases. The CDR3 totals 12 residues. The V gene end was trimmed by 2 bases and the J gene end by 7 bases; junction bases not matched to a gene: 5. CDR1 and CDR2 (germline): SQVTM, ANQGSEA. The CDR3 DNA is TGCAGCGTTGAACGACAGGGCAGTGAGCAGTACTTC. It is translated as CSVERQGSEQYF.

This clone is a singleton in its sample. The V gene is TRBV7-9, the J gene TRBJ1-5; 8 bases match TRBD1. This CDR3 has 14 residues. Germline V lookup: CDR1 SEHNR, CDR2 FQNEAQ (reference sequence). Trimming took 5 bases from V and 4 from J; bases not matched to a gene: 4. The DNA for the CDR3 is TGTGCCAGCAGCAAGACAGGGGAAAATCAGCCCCAGCATTTT. Protein product: CASSKTGENQPQHF.

CDR3 DNA sequence: TGCAGCGTTGTCCAGGGGACGGGGGAGCAGTACTTC. This gives the protein CSVVQGTGEQYF. The rearrangement links TRBV29-1 to TRBJ2-7; perhaps TRBD1 as D (6 bases). The CDR3 is made up of 12 amino acids. The V end lost 4 bases, the J end lost 7 bases, and 14 bases lay between the germline ends. Germline CDR1 and CDR2: SQVTM and ANQGSEA.

The rearrangement uses TRBV7-9 and TRBJ1-2, with D unclear. The germline CDR1 and CDR2 sequences are SEHNR and FQNEAQ (reference sequence). The CDR3 spans 10 residues. V dropped 5 bases and J dropped 6 bases, with 4 bases sitting between them. The CDR3 here is CASSADGYTF. CDR3 nucleotides: TGTGCCAGCAGCGCGGATGGCTACACCTTC.

The J gene is TRBJ2-5, the V gene TRBV9, with D possibly matching TRBD1 (7 bases). The J call may be incorrect, as the DNA end agrees better with TRBJ2-7. Per the germline V gene, CDR1 is SGDLS and CDR2 is YYNGEE. The length of the CDR3 is 15 residues. CDR3 bases: TGTGCCAGCAGCCTCGACCAGGGGGGAAACTACGAGCAGTACTTC. Translating gives CASSLDQGGNYEQYF.

This clone occurred a few times. CDR3 nucleotide sequence: TGTGCCAGCAGCGTATGGACAGGGGAAGAGACCCAGTACTTC. This sequence encodes CASSVWTGEETQYF. The chain recombines TRBV7-9 with TRBJ2-5; 9 bases map to TRBD1. Trimming removed 5 bases from V and 3 bases from J; junction bases left unmatched: 4. Germline CDR1 reads SEHNR; CDR2 reads FQNEAQ (reference sequence). The CDR3 contains 14 residues.

The genes are TRBV10-3 and TRBJ2-2, with 9 bases that match TRBD2. In germline, CDR1 is ENHRY, CDR2 SYGVKD. This CDR3 contains 15 residues. The trim removed 5 bases at V and 2 bases at J, leaving 3 bases unmatched. CDR3 sequence reads: CAISSSGANTGELFF. In nucleotides, the CDR3 is TGTGCCATCAGTTCTAGCGGGGCAAACACCGGGGAGCTGTTTTTT.

V usage is TRBV15 and J usage is TRBJ1-5; D is uncertain. V gave up 1 base and J gave up 4 bases, with 8 bases separating them. Germline V gene lookup returns CDR1 LNHNV and CDR2 YYDKDF (reference sequence). The CDR3 is made up of 14 amino acids. CDR3 in amino acids: CATSRVTKNQPQHF. The CDR3 region has the DNA TGTGCCACCAGCAGAGTTACAAAGAATCAGCCCCAGCATTTT.

This clone came up a few times. The chain joins TRBV19 to TRBJ2-7; D gene uncertain. The CDR3 contains 13 residues. The V gene lost 9 bases and the J gene lost 0 bases, with 12 bases spanning the gap. Germline assignment: CDR1 LNHDA and CDR2 SQIVND (reference sequence). The CDR3, as DNA: TGTGCCAGCCTTGAGCCTAACTCCTACGAGCAGTACTTC. Translating it yields CASLEPNSYEQYF. The full variable domain, with the rest looked up from reference TRBV19 and TRBJ2-7, is DGGITQSPKYLFRKEGQNVTLSCEQNLNHDAMYWYRQDPGQGLRLIYYSQIVNDFQKGDIAEGYSVSREKKESFPLTVTSAQKNPTAFYLCASLEPNSYEQYFGPGTRLTVT.

The V and J genes are TRBV9 and TRBJ1-5, with 8 bases lining up with TRBD1. This CDR3 has 17 amino acids. The germline V gene encodes CDR1 SGDLS and CDR2 YYNGEE. V shed 0 bases and J 2 bases; nucleotides not matched to a gene: 7. CDR3: CASSVDDRGSGNQPQHF. CDR3 nucleotide sequence: TGTGCCAGCAGCGTAGACGACAGGGGATCTGGCAATCAGCCCCAGCATTTT.

The chain joins TRBV7-7 to TRBJ2-1; D is unclear. Germline CDR1 SSHAT, CDR2 FNYEAQ (reference sequence). Trimming removed 1 base at V and 6 bases at J, with 7 bases between. This CDR3 is 13 amino acids long. This CDR3 is CASSLGAGNEQFF. CDR3 nucleotides: TGTGCCAGCAGCTTAGGCGCCGGCAATGAGCAGTTCTTC. Using reference TRBV7-7 and TRBJ2-1 for the parts outside the CDR3, the full variable domain is GAGVSQSPRYKVTKRGQDVTLRCDPISSHATLYWYQQALGQGPEFLTYFNYEAQPDKSGLPSDRFSAERPEGSISTLTIQRTEQRDSAMYRCASSLGAGNEQFFGPGTRLTVL.

This chain uses TRBV7-3 with TRBJ2-3; D remains ambiguous. CDR1 SGHTA and CDR2 FQGTGA come from the germline V gene. Trimming took off 2 bases at V and 1 base at J, with 16 bases between the two ends. CDR3 length: 17 residues. The CDR3 is CASSLLANPRGTDTQYF. CDR3 sequence (DNA): TGTGCCAGCAGCTTACTGGCTAATCCTCGGGGCACAGATACGCAGTATTTT.

This clone was picked up a small number of times. This sequence joins TRBV5-1 and TRBJ1-1; D is unresolved. CDR3 length equals 13 residues. V lost 4 bases and J 0 bases, leaving 7 bases between the germline ends. Germline CDR1 SGHRS, CDR2 YFSETQ. CDR3 sequence: CASSPYMNTEAFF. The CDR3 DNA sequence: TGCGCCAGCAGCCCCTATATGAACACTGAAGCTTTCTTT.

The chain links TRBV27 to TRBJ1-2, with 7 bases identical to TRBD1. The CDR3 is 14 amino acids. Germline CDR1 is MNHEY and CDR2 is SMNVEV (reference sequence). V lost 4 bases to trimming and J lost 7 bases; unmatched junction nucleotides: 9. This CDR3 is CASSSTGKWRGYTF. The CDR3 coding sequence is TGTGCCAGCAGTTCGACAGGGAAGTGGCGTGGCTACACCTTC.

This clone came up a few times. CDR3 bases: TGTGCCACCCATAACTCGGGACAGACTAATTCACCCCTCCACTTT. Its translation is CATHNSGQTNSPLHF. This chain joins TRBV19 and TRBJ1-6; TRBD1 matches at 7 bases. This CDR3 region has 15 residues. The V segment lost 10 bases and the J segment 6 bases; nucleotides outside the gene matches: 12. Germline loops: CDR1 LNHDA, CDR2 SQIVND (reference sequence).

This clone was seen only a few times. The chain employs TRBV10-3 and TRBJ2-7; D might be TRBD2 (5 bases). This CDR3 has 14 residues. The germline gives CDR1 ENHRY, CDR2 SYGVKD. The V end was cut by 6 bases, the J end by 3 bases, with 15 bases between. This CDR3 reads CAIRKTGSDYEQYF. In DNA form, the CDR3 reads TGTGCCATCAGGAAGACGGGGAGTGACTACGAGCAGTACTTC.